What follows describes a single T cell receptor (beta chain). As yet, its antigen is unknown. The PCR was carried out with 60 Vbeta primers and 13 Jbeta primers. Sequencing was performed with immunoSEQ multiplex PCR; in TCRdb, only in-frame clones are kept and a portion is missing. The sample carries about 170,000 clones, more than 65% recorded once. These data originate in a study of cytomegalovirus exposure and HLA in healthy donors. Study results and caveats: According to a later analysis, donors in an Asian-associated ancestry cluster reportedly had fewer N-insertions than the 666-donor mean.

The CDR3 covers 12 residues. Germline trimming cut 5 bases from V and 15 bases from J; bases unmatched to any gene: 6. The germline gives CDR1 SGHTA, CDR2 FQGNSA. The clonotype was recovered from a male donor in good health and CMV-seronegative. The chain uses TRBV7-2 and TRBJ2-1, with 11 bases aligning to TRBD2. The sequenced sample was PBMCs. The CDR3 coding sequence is TGTGCCAGCAGCCCACTAGCGGGAGAGGGGTTCTTC. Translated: CASSPLAGEGFF.